A selection of T cell receptor beta chains follows, all from one sample in a study of blood T cell repertoires in COVID-19. Data came from immunoSEQ multiplex PCR; TCRdb stores just in-frame clones and leaves some out. This table has 60,000 to 85,000 clones, just under 85% appearing once. The sample consisted of peripheral blood. Receptors originate from a man between 65 and 85 years old with acute or convalescent COVID-19. The CDR3 runs from the conserved cysteine through the conserved F or W. The D gene is left open where the match is weak. Size is omitted from some rows. Given values are once, few, many or a class for expanded clones.

CDR3: CASTHVWAAGTEAFF
DNA: TGTGCCAGTACCCACGTGTGGGCTGCGGGCACTGAAGCTTTCTTT
D: .
J: TRBJ1-1
V: TRBV19
size: .

CDR3: CASTGSYNEQFF
DNA: TGTGCCAGCACGGGCTCCTACAATGAGCAGTTCTTC
D: .
J: TRBJ2-1
V: TRBV28
size: .

CDR3: CSASPDTVFRYEQYF
DNA: TGCAGTGCTAGTCCGGACACGGTTTTTCGTTACGAGCAGTACTTC
D: .
J: TRBJ2-7
V: TRBV20-1
size: once

CDR3: CAWSPTGSGEAFF
DNA: TGTGCCTGGAGCCCCACGGGTAGTGGGGAAGCTTTCTTT
D: .
J: TRBJ1-1
V: TRBV30
size: .

CDR3: CASSQDQIYNEQFF
DNA: TGTGCCAGCAGCCAAGATCAAATCTACAATGAGCAGTTCTTC
D: .
J: TRBJ2-1
V: TRBV14
size: .

CDR3: CASSLAQGTQYF
DNA: TGTGCCAGCAGCCTCGCGCAGGGTACGCAGTATTTT
D: .
J: TRBJ2-3
V: TRBV3-1/TRBV3-2
size: .

CDR3: CAVGYTPPTGSANTGELFF
DNA: TGTGCCGTAGGGTATACCCCCCCGACAGGAAGCGCGAACACCGGGGAGCTGTTTTTT
D: .
J: TRBJ2-2
V: TRBV7-9
size: .

CDR3: CASSLEPGQGNNEQFF
DNA: TGTGCCAGCAGCTTGGAGCCGGGACAGGGTAACAATGAGCAGTTCTTC
D: TRBD1
J: TRBJ2-1
V: TRBV7-8
size: .

CDR3: CASGVGGVGQETQYF
DNA: TGTGCCAGCGGTGTAGGCGGGGTCGGCCAAGAGACCCAGTACTTC
D: .
J: TRBJ2-5
V: TRBV11-2
size: .

CDR3: CASSLRQGSYEQYF
DNA: TGTGCCAGCAGTTTGCGACAGGGGTCCTACGAGCAGTACTTC
D: TRBD1
J: TRBJ2-7
V: TRBV6-5
size: .

CDR3: CSARAGNEQYF
DNA: TGCAGTGCTAGAGCAGGGAACGAGCAGTACTTC
D: .
J: TRBJ2-7
V: TRBV20-1
size: .

CDR3: CASSQEGGAKETQYF
DNA: TGTGCCAGCAGCCAAGAAGGCGGGGCAAAAGAGACCCAGTACTTC
D: .
J: TRBJ2-5
V: TRBV3-1/TRBV3-2
size: .

CDR3: CASMQGMNTEAFF
DNA: TGCGCCAGCATGCAGGGAATGAACACTGAAGCTTTCTTT
D: .
J: TRBJ1-1
V: TRBV4-1
size: .

CDR3: CASSRQVAYEQYF
DNA: TGTGCCAGCAGTCGACAGGTCGCCTACGAGCAGTACTTC
D: .
J: TRBJ2-7
V: TRBV6-2/TRBV6-3
size: .

CDR3: CSVRDRGPYEQYF
DNA: TGCAGCGTCCGGGACAGGGGGCCGTACGAGCAGTACTTC
D: TRBD1
J: TRBJ2-7
V: TRBV29-1
size: .

CDR3: CASSFGQGDTDTQYF
DNA: TGTGCCAGCAGCTTTGGACAGGGTGACACAGATACGCAGTATTTT
D: TRBD1
J: TRBJ2-3
V: TRBV7-6
size: .

CDR3: CASSSKQGSEAFF
DNA: TGTGCCAGCAGCTCAAAACAGGGCTCTGAAGCTTTCTTT
D: .
J: TRBJ1-1
V: TRBV7-8
size: .

CDR3: CASSTPPLAGGVDTQYF
DNA: TGTGCCAGTAGTACCCCCCCCCTAGCGGGGGGCGTAGATACGCAGTATTTT
D: TRBD2
J: TRBJ2-3
V: TRBV19
size: .

CDR3: CASSPGTSGGGTQYF
DNA: TGTGCCAGCAGCCCCGGGACTAGCGGGGGAGGTACGCAGTATTTT
D: TRBD2
J: TRBJ2-3
V: TRBV9
size: .

CDR3: CASSQTGEITEAFF
DNA: TGTGCCAGCAGCCAAACAGGGGAGATCACTGAAGCTTTCTTT
D: .
J: TRBJ1-1
V: TRBV21-1
size: .

CDR3: CASSETGRGGQETQYF
DNA: TGTGCCAGCAGCGAGACAGGGCGAGGGGGCCAAGAGACCCAGTACTTC
D: TRBD1
J: TRBJ2-5
V: TRBV9
size: .

CDR3: CASSPVGTGGAGEEKLFF
DNA: TGTGCCAGCAGCCCCGTGGGGACAGGGGGCGCGGGAGAAGAAAAACTGTTTTTT
D: TRBD1
J: TRBJ1-4
V: TRBV14
size: .

CDR3: CASKAQGDTEAFF
DNA: TGTGCCAGTAAAGCACAGGGGGACACTGAAGCTTTCTTT
D: TRBD1
J: TRBJ1-1
V: TRBV19
size: .

CDR3: CASSQISGGADTQYF
DNA: TGCGCCAGCAGCCAGATTAGCGGGGGGGCGGATACGCAGTATTTT
D: TRBD2
J: TRBJ2-3
V: TRBV4-1
size: .

CDR3: CASRDQGILGRAFF
DNA: TGTGCCAGCAGAGATCAGGGGATTCTAGGCAGAGCTTTCTTT
D: .
J: TRBJ1-1
V: TRBV2
size: .

CDR3: CASSPTKKNTEAFF
DNA: TGTGCCAGCAGCCCAACAAAAAAGAACACTGAAGCTTTCTTT
D: .
J: TRBJ1-1
V: TRBV14
size: .

CDR3: CASSLNLLGATSNQPQHF
DNA: TGCGCCAGCAGCCTCAATTTACTGGGGGCCACTAGCAATCAGCCCCAGCATTTT
D: .
J: TRBJ1-5
V: TRBV4-3
size: .

CDR3: CASTRQPQNSPLHF
DNA: TGTGCCAGCACCCGACAGCCTCAGAATTCACCCCTCCACTTT
D: .
J: TRBJ1-6
V: TRBV9
size: .

CDR3: CASSKTGTTGNTIYF
DNA: TGTGCCAGCAGTAAAACCGGGACAACTGGAAACACCATATATTTT
D: .
J: TRBJ1-3
V: TRBV6-5
size: .

CDR3: CASSVAPGVDNEQFF
DNA: TGTGCCAGCAGCGTAGCTCCAGGGGTCGACAATGAGCAGTTCTTC
D: .
J: TRBJ2-1
V: TRBV9
size: .

CDR3: CASRTGNTEAFF
DNA: TGTGCCAGTAGGACAGGGAACACTGAAGCTTTCTTT
D: .
J: TRBJ1-1
V: TRBV19
size: .

CDR3: CASSVGEGPVETQYF
DNA: TGTGCCAGCAGCGTAGGGGAGGGGCCCGTGGAGACCCAGTACTTC
D: TRBD2
J: TRBJ2-5
V: TRBV9
size: .

CDR3: CASSPGRGPYEQYF
DNA: TGTGCCAGCAGCCCGGGGAGGGGCCCCTACGAGCAGTACTTC
D: TRBD2
J: TRBJ2-7
V: TRBV6-2/TRBV6-3
size: .

CDR3: CASTRGQGRNNQPQHF
DNA: TGTGCCAGTACCAGAGGACAGGGGAGGAACAATCAGCCCCAGCATTTT
D: TRBD1
J: TRBJ1-5
V: TRBV19
size: .

CDR3: CASSWGQGNQPQHF
DNA: TGCGCCAGCAGCTGGGGACAGGGCAATCAGCCCCAGCATTTT
D: TRBD1
J: TRBJ1-5
V: TRBV5-1
size: few

CDR3: CASSMGRPGSNQPQHF
DNA: TGTGCCAGTAGTATGGGCCGCCCTGGGAGCAATCAGCCCCAGCATTTT
D: .
J: TRBJ1-5
V: TRBV19
size: .

CDR3: CASRSGGNTIYF
DNA: TGTGCCAGCAGATCAGGTGGAAACACCATATATTTT
D: .
J: TRBJ1-3
V: TRBV12-3/TRBV12-4
size: once

CDR3: CASRTPENTEAFF
DNA: TGTGCCAGCAGGACTCCGGAGAACACTGAAGCTTTCTTT
D: .
J: TRBJ1-1
V: TRBV6-6
size: .

CDR3: CASSLVRSGSYEQYF
DNA: TGTGCCAGCAGCTTAGTTAGATCGGGGAGCTACGAGCAGTACTTC
D: .
J: TRBJ2-7
V: TRBV7-2
size: .

CDR3: CASSLVGQGRNTEAFF
DNA: TGTGCCAGCAGCTTGGTTGGGCAGGGGCGGAACACTGAAGCTTTCTTT
D: .
J: TRBJ1-1
V: TRBV5-8
size: .

CDR3: CASSTDSRNEQFF
DNA: TGTGCCAGCTCAACCGACAGCCGCAATGAGCAGTTCTTC
D: .
J: TRBJ2-1
V: TRBV18
size: .

CDR3: CASSYSILDRAEKLFF
DNA: TGTGCCAGCAGTTACTCGATTTTGGACAGGGCTGAAAAACTGTTTTTT
D: TRBD1
J: TRBJ1-4
V: TRBV6-5
size: .

CDR3: CASNLAGTGVYEQYF
DNA: TGTGCCAGCAACCTAGCCGGGACAGGGGTCTACGAGCAGTACTTC
D: TRBD1
J: TRBJ2-7
V: TRBV6-5
size: .

CDR3: CASSTGGFYGYTF
DNA: TGTGCCAGCAGCACCGGAGGCTTCTATGGCTACACCTTC
D: .
J: TRBJ1-2
V: TRBV6-2/TRBV6-3
size: .

CDR3: CATRRSGYTF
DNA: TGTGCCACCCGCCGGAGCGGCTACACCTTC
D: .
J: TRBJ1-2
V: TRBV28
size: few

CDR3: CASSHLPRREHSYEQYF
DNA: TGTGCCAGCAGCCACTTACCGAGGCGGGAGCACTCCTACGAGCAGTACTTC
D: TRBD2
J: TRBJ2-7
V: TRBV3-1/TRBV3-2
size: .

CDR3: CASTPRGSSGANVLTF
DNA: TGTGCCAGCACTCCACGGGGGAGCTCTGGGGCCAACGTCCTGACTTTC
D: .
J: TRBJ2-6
V: TRBV28
size: .

CDR3: CAAVRGDTQYF
DNA: TGTGCCGCCGTTCGCGGGGATACGCAGTATTTT
D: .
J: TRBJ2-3
V: TRBV27
size: .

CDR3: CAISEGGDRGRSWTDTQYF
DNA: TGTGCCATCAGTGAAGGTGGCGACCGCGGGCGTTCTTGGACAGATACGCAGTATTTT
D: .
J: TRBJ2-3
V: TRBV10-3
size: .